The 23 T cell receptor beta chains below come from one sample, sequenced in a study of shared clonotypes between healthy human individuals. Clones were read by immunoSEQ multiplex PCR, and TCRdb kept only the in-frame ones, dropping some. Counted here are more than 2,000,000 clones, around nine tenths occurring once; the ten biggest clones make up 0.14%. Sample: naive CD4+ T cells sorted from blood. As for subset: CD45RA+ positively selected. The source is a man younger than 35 in good health.

The chain links TRBV6-6 to TRBJ2-2; the D is unclear. Germline values: CDR1 MNHNY, CDR2 SVGAGI (reference sequence). V was clipped by 6 bases and J by 5 bases, with 4 bases between them. The CDR3 consists of 11 residues. CDR3 sequence: CASSNTGELFF. Written as DNA, the CDR3 is TGTGCCAGCAGCAATACCGGGGAGCTGTTTTTT.

J is TRBJ1-5 and V is TRBV6-6; tentative D call: TRBD1 (5 bases). Germline V gives CDR1 MNHNY, CDR2 SVGAGI (reference sequence). This CDR3 has 13 amino acids. V lost 8 bases and J 2 bases, leaving 10 bases between the germline ends. The CDR3 DNA sequence: TGTGCCAGCCAGGGATTGGGCAATCAGCCCCAGCATTTT. As protein: CASQGLGNQPQHF.

V gene TRBV6-6 combines with J gene TRBJ1-5, with a weak D call TRBD1 (5 bases). This CDR3 spans 16 amino acids. The ends were cut back, 6 bases at V and 4 bases at J, with 19 bases in the middle. Per the germline V gene, CDR1 is MNHNY and CDR2 is SVGAGI (reference sequence). The CDR3 DNA is TGTGCCAGCAGACACACTATAGACAGCTTAAATCAGCCCCAGCATTTT. Protein product: CASRHTIDSLNQPQHF.

The V gene is TRBV10-2, the J gene TRBJ2-7; TRBD2 matches 13 bases. Per germline, CDR1 WSHSY and CDR2 SAAADI. The CDR3 contains 14 residues. Unmatched junction bases numbered 1, after V lost 8 bases and J lost 0 bases. The CDR3 sequence is CASGTSGASYEQYF. In nucleotides, the CDR3 is TGCGCCAGCGGGACTAGCGGGGCCTCCTACGAGCAGTACTTC.

The CDR3 DNA sequence: TGTGCCAGCAGACAGGACGGTCTCTCCTACGAGCAGTACTTC. This encodes CASRQDGLSYEQYF. The chain employs TRBV2 and TRBJ2-7, with D tentatively TRBD1 (5 bases). From germline, CDR1 is SNHLY and CDR2 FYNNEI. Trimming shortened V by 6 bases and J by 0 bases, and 12 bases separated the two germline ends. The CDR3 covers 14 residues. Based on the CDR3 plus reference TRBV2 and TRBJ2-7, the full variable domain is EPEVTQTPSHQVTQMGQEVILRCVPISNHLYFYWYRQILGQKVEFLVSFYNNEISEKSEIFDDQFSVERPDGSNFTLKIRSTKLEDSAMYFCASRQDGLSYEQYFGPGTRLTVT.

In regard to this clone: This sample includes further DNA sequences coding for the same CDR3. The J gene is TRBJ1-1, the V gene TRBV18; 7 nucleotides match TRBD1. The CDR3 covers 15 residues. Germline V gene lookup returns CDR1 KGHSH and CDR2 LQKENI. J gave up 0 bases and V 3 bases, and 4 bases lay outside the gene matches. In DNA form, the CDR3 reads TGTGCCAGCTCACCGAAACAGGGGATGAACACTGAAGCTTTCTTT. Its protein product is CASSPKQGMNTEAFF.

This clone has just one count. This chain connects TRBV4-1 to TRBJ2-1, with D possibly TRBD1 on 6 matching bases. This CDR3 has 12 residues. Trimming shortened V by 0 bases and J by 10 bases, and 7 bases separated the two germline ends. Per the germline V gene, CDR1 is MGHRA and CDR2 is YSYEKL. CDR3 loop: CASSQDGGEQFF. In DNA, the CDR3 is TGCGCCAGCAGCCAAGATGGGGGCGAGCAGTTCTTC.

As to this clone: In the same sample, other DNA sequences code for this CDR3. The V and J genes are TRBV18 and TRBJ2-5; D gene uncertain. This CDR3 contains 13 residues. V was shortened by 3 bases and J by 0 bases, with 5 bases between the two germline ends. CDR1 and CDR2 from the germline V gene are KGHSH and LQKENI. For the CDR3, the DNA is TGTGCCAGCTCACCCCTTGACCAAGAGACCCAGTACTTC. Translating gives CASSPLDQETQYF.

The chain recombines TRBV18 with TRBJ2-1; 7 bases agree with TRBD2. In germline, CDR1 is KGHSH, CDR2 LQKENI. CDR3 length: 13 amino acids. V was clipped by 2 bases and J by 7 bases; unmatched bases: 2. The CDR3 nucleotides read TGTGCCAGCTCACCAATCGGGGGGAATGAGCAGTTCTTC. As protein: CASSPIGGNEQFF.

The chain uses TRBV27 and TRBJ1-5; TRBD1 aligns across 7 bases. Germline V lookup: CDR1 MNHEY, CDR2 SMNVEV (reference sequence). This CDR3 spans 15 amino acids. Trimming at V came to 4 bases and at J to 7 bases, leaving 10 bases not matched to a gene. The CDR3 region is CASSSRQGVRQPQHF. In DNA, the CDR3 is TGTGCCAGCAGTTCGCGGCAGGGGGTTCGGCAGCCCCAGCATTTT.

This clone was counted once. The chain couples TRBV7-2 to TRBJ1-2; D unclear. Germline V gives CDR1 SGHTA, CDR2 FQGNSA. There are 13 residues in the CDR3. The V gene lost 1 base and the J gene lost 6 bases, with 9 bases spanning the gap. The CDR3 nucleotides read TGTGCCAGCAGCTTAGATTATGGAGATGGCTACACCTTC. Encoded protein: CASSLDYGDGYTF.

The genes are TRBV19 and TRBJ1-2; 7 nucleotides align to TRBD1. CDR3 length: 14 amino acids. The junction had 7 bases not matched to a gene; V was cut back by 5 bases and J by 4 bases. CDR1 and CDR2 (germline): LNHDA, SQIVND (reference sequence). The CDR3 loop is CASSVQGDGYGYTF. DNA for the CDR3: TGTGCCAGTAGTGTTCAGGGGGATGGCTATGGCTACACCTTC.

This chain joins TRBV6-1 and TRBJ2-1; 9 nucleotides line up with TRBD1. The CDR3 extends over 15 amino acids. V lost 4 bases, J lost 7 bases, and 8 bases stayed unmatched. Germline V gives CDR1 MNHNS, CDR2 SASEGT. The DNA for the CDR3 is TGTGCCAGCAGTGCGGACAGGGGAGGTTGGAATGAGCAGTTCTTC. It translates to CASSADRGGWNEQFF.

The CDR3 region has the DNA TGTGCCAGCAGAAGACTAGCGGGGAGCACAGATACGCAGTATTTT. This codes for CASRRLAGSTDTQYF. This sequence joins TRBV7-9 and TRBJ2-3, with 11 bases that match TRBD2. The germline gives CDR1 SEHNR, CDR2 FQNEAQ (reference sequence). The CDR3 is 15 amino acids. The J segment lost 0 bases and the V segment lost 6 bases, leaving 2 bases of the junction unmatched.

This chain links TRBV15 with TRBJ2-7; 10 bases are shared with TRBD1. The germline CDR1 and CDR2 sequences are LNHNV and YYDKDF (reference sequence). The ends lost 5 bases at V and 4 bases at J; junction bases unmatched: 8. The CDR3 consists of 15 residues. CDR3 DNA sequence: TGTGCCACCAGCCGCGGACAGGGGGTGGAATACGAGCAGTACTTC. Translated: CATSRGQGVEYEQYF.

This chain links TRBV9 with TRBJ2-1; 11 nucleotides match TRBD2. Germline lookup yields CDR1 SGDLS and CDR2 YYNGEE. The CDR3 runs to 18 residues. V gave up 0 bases and J gave up 8 bases; unmatched junction bases: 13. In nucleotides, the CDR3 is TGTGCCAGCAGCGTAGCTACGGGGAGGACTAGCGGGTACCATGAGCAGTTCTTC. It encodes CASSVATGRTSGYHEQFF. Using reference TRBV9 and TRBJ2-1 for the parts outside the CDR3, the full variable domain is DSGVTQTPKHLITATGQRVTLRCSPRSGDLSVYWYQQSLDQGLQFLIQYYNGEERAKGNILERFSAQQFPDLHSELNLSSLELGDSALYFCASSVATGRTSGYHEQFFGPGTRLTVL.

The chain links TRBV28 to TRBJ2-5; D may be TRBD1 (6 bases). This CDR3 is 15 amino acids long. Germline V CDR1 and CDR2: MDHEN, SYDVKM. Trimming shortened V by 4 bases and J by 3 bases, and 15 bases separated the two germline ends. DNA of the CDR3: TGTGCCAGCAGTTACAATAGGGACATTAAAGAGACCCAGTACTTC. This translates into CASSYNRDIKETQYF.

V gene TRBV7-2 combines with J gene TRBJ1-6, with D possibly being TRBD1 (6 bases). The CDR3 is 15 amino acids. Per germline, CDR1 SGHTA and CDR2 FQGNSA. V was trimmed by 7 bases and J by 0 bases, leaving 10 bases between them. CDR3 in DNA: TGTGCCAGCAACCAGGGGAGCTCCTATAATTCACCCCTCCACTTT. Its translation is CASNQGSSYNSPLHF. The whole variable domain, filled in from reference TRBV7-2 and TRBJ1-6, reads GAGVSQSPSNKVTEKGKDVELRCDPISGHTALYWYRQSLGQGLEFLIYFQGNSAPDKSGLPSDRFSAERTGGSVSTLTIQRTQQEDSAVYLCASNQGSSYNSPLHFGNGTRLTVT.

This clone was detected only once. DNA for the CDR3: TGTGCCAGCAGAAACCCGGGACAGGGGTTCGAGCAGTACTTC. Protein sequence: CASRNPGQGFEQYF. This sequence joins TRBV6-5 and TRBJ2-7; TRBD1 agrees at 10 bases. This CDR3 is 14 amino acids long. Trimming removed 6 bases from V and 6 bases from J; junction bases left unmatched: 8. Germline CDR1 and CDR2: MNHEY and SVGAGI.

The chain is built from TRBV6-1 and TRBJ2-5; 10 positions match TRBD1. Looked up from germline, CDR1 is MNHNS and CDR2 is SASEGT. V shed 6 bases and J 5 bases; nucleotides not matched to a gene: 3. This CDR3 region has 13 residues. CDR3 nucleotides: TGTGCCAGCAGGACAGGGGGCCTTGAGACCCAGTACTTC. It translates to CASRTGGLETQYF.

The chain employs TRBV6-5 and TRBJ2-7, with D uncertain. Germline loops: CDR1 MNHEY, CDR2 SVGAGI. Deletions cut 0 bases from V and 2 bases from J, with 8 bases between. This CDR3 comprises 14 residues. CDR3 loop: CASSYSASAYEQYF. DNA of the CDR3: TGTGCCAGCAGTTACTCGGCGAGCGCCTACGAGCAGTACTTC.

The V call is TRBV15, the J call TRBJ2-2; 8 nucleotides match TRBD2. The CDR3 has 17 residues. The V and J ends lost 0 bases and 6 bases, in that order; junction bases with no gene match: 9. CDR1 LNHNV and CDR2 YYDKDF come from the germline V gene (reference sequence). The CDR3 region has the DNA TGTGCCACCAGCAGAGACCCTCAGGGACTAGGGTCCGGGGAGCTGTTTTTT. This codes for CATSRDPQGLGSGELFF.

This clone has more than one count but fewer than ten. Different DNA sequences within this sample yield the same CDR3. The genes are TRBV10-3 and TRBJ1-5; D gene uncertain. The germline V and J ends were trimmed by 4 bases and 0 bases, with 7 bases remaining between them. Germline assignment: CDR1 ENHRY and CDR2 SYGVKD. The CDR3 is 14 residues long. The CDR3 DNA reads as TGTGCCATCAGTGGGCCAGATAGCAATCAGCCCCAGCATTTT. It is translated as CAISGPDSNQPQHF.